This T cell receptor (beta chain) came from a study of esophageal squamous cell carcinoma under preoperative chemotherapy. The study, taken as a whole, reports: After paclitaxel-nedaplatin, abundant clones were more likely to contract than amplify. Peripheral T cells migrating into the tumor appeared to partly supply post-treatment tumor-infiltrating lymphocytes. Chemotherapy was followed by significantly higher TCR diversity in peripheral T cells only, not tumor-infiltrating lymphocytes.

One entry per CDR3 protein results from TCRdb running MiXCR on the PCR reads. The sample has roughly 15,000 distinct CDR3 sequences; approximately 48% are singletons. In its sample, this clonotype is medium-sized. Its antigen is currently unknown. As to time point: before preoperative PTX-NDP chemotherapy. Before surgery, patients were given preoperative paclitaxel-nedaplatin chemotherapy. The TCR sequence derives from a human donor with esophageal squamous cell carcinoma. The donor label of this sample is uncertain. The material was obtained from a patient given preoperative chemotherapy.

This CDR3 is CASSRGRSGSRTEQFF. CDR3 bases: TGTGCCAGCAGTCGCGGCCGCAGCGGGAGTCGCACTGAGCAGTTCTTC. The gene calls are TRBV11-3 and TRBJ2-1; 8 bases align to TRBD2. CDR1 SGHNT and CDR2 YENEEA come from the germline V gene. V was pared by 6 bases and J by 9 bases, with 16 bases of the junction left unmatched. CDR3 size: 16 residues. Full variable domain (missing parts from reference TRBV11-3 and TRBJ2-1): EAGVVQSPRYKIIEKKQPVAFWCNPISGHNTLYWYLQNLGQGPELLIRYENEEAVDDSQLPKDRFSAERLKGVDSTLKIQPAELGDSAVYLCASSRGRSGSRTEQFFGPGTRLTVL.